This T cell receptor beta chain comes out of a study of blood T cell repertoires in COVID-19. Study in general: Sources were T cells, B-cell-depleted T cells, or PBMCs; the material itself was cDNA or gDNA.

Seattle cases were enrolled at active infection and followed longitudinally. CDR3 length equals 14 residues. Trimming took 4 bases from V and 3 from J; bases not matched to a gene: 4. The V gene's germline CDR1 is SGHRS and CDR2 YFSETQ. TCRdb keeps only in-frame clones here, not all; method: immunoSEQ multiplex PCR. The sample records tens of thousands of clones, less than 85% being singletons. This clone was observed a handful of times. This chain uses TRBV5-1 with TRBJ1-1; the match to TRBD1 covers 9 bases. Sequencing used peripheral blood. The clonotype comes from a man in his 70s with COVID-19, enrolled during active disease. The CDR3 loop reads CASSRQGGYTEAFF. CDR3 in DNA: TGCGCCAGCAGCCGACAGGGGGGGTACACTGAAGCTTTCTTT. Drawing the rest from reference TRBV5-1 and TRBJ1-1, the complete variable domain is KAGVTQTPRYLIKTRGQQVTLSCSPISGHRSVSWYQQTPGQGLQFLFEYFSETQRNKGNFPGRFSGRQFSNSRSEMNVSTLELGDSALYLCASSRQGGYTEAFFGQGTRLTVV.